This entry describes one T cell receptor beta chain. The target antigen is unknown. For the second PCR, which ran for about 6 to 11 cycles, a sample-barcoded 5' primer and a J-beta primer mix were used. A template-switch adaptor containing 12 random nucleotides labeled each cDNA molecule. Each CDR3 protein gets one entry after TCRdb re-called the 5' RACE reads with MiXCR. The sample yields some 920,000 distinct CDR3 sequences, 45% to 60% seen once. Germline V gene lookup returns CDR1 SGHNT and CDR2 YENEEA. This CDR3 contains 13 residues. V was cut by 5 bases and J by 1 base, with 6 bases left in between. This record comes from a study of blood T cells in healthy people across ages. Regarding the study as a whole: Significant beta diversity loss was already apparent by age approximately 40, declining roughly linearly. Naive CD4+ cell counts and diversity both ran higher in long-lived than in aged donors.

The chain combines TRBV11-3 with TRBJ2-1; the D is unclear. The sequence was obtained from an older woman in good health. Sequenced: blood. The CDR3 bases are TGTGCCAGCAGCCCCGGTTCCTACAATGAGCAGTTCTTC. Translated: CASSPGSYNEQFF.